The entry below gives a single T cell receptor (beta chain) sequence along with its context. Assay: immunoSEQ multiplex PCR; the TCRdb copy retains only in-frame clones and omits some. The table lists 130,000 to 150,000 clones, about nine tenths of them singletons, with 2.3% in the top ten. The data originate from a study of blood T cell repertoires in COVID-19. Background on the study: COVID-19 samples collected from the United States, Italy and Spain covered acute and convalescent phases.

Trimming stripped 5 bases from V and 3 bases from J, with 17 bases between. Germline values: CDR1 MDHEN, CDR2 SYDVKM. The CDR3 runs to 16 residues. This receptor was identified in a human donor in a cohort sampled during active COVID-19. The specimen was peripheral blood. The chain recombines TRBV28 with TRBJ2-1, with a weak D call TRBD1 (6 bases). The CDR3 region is CASSTPLPGDYNEQFF. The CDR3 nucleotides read TGTGCCAGCAGTACCCCTTTGCCAGGGGACTACAATGAGCAGTTCTTC.